This T cell receptor (beta chain) was found in a study of blood T cell repertoires in COVID-19 (dated by TCRdb to about 2020). For context, the study as a whole: Samples from collaborators originated in the United States, Italy and Spain and spanned both the acute and convalescent phases of COVID-19. The sample metadata nearly always contained a de-identified subject ID, COVID-19 status, age in years and sex. Subjects who had been exposed to COVID-19, were actively infected with it, or had recovered from it provided the deeply sampled blood TCRbeta repertoires that made up the dataset. HLA class I and class II types, where available, came from metadata supplied by the sample provider rather than from assay-based typing. A freely available public database, intended as a resource for researchers studying the immune response to SARS-CoV-2, is where the repertoires were released. Samples came from the ongoing ImmuneRACE study (first 160 participants) plus 1,254 subjects from 6 global collaborators. The material from the prospective study consisted of cDNA or gDNA derived from T cells, B-cell-depleted T cells, or PBMCs.

Beyond this particular receptor, the publication reports: Clinical and demographic metadata were provided uncurated, with the amount varying by source and participant.

Whole blood was collected in K2EDTA tubes by collaborating institutions according to the institutions' own protocols. For TCRbeta analysis, collaborators shipped samples as frozen whole blood, isolated PBMCs, or DNA extracted from either of those sample types. About this clone: Its antigen is unknown. Base qualities are missing; no much larger clone stands one base away.

Taken from cysteine to phenylalanine, the CDR3 has 12 residues. The read is trimmed to its CDR3 DNA, 36 bases read in frame from base 1. V loses 4 bases, J loses 1 base, and the germline ends lie 4 bases apart. From a lookup of the germline V gene, CDR1 and CDR2 are ENHRY and SYGVKD. TCRbeta CDR3 regions were amplified from genomic DNA using the immunoSEQ Assay, a bias-controlled multiplex PCR. In the authors' own workflow: Within the assay, amplification of reference gene primers was used to estimate how many nucleated cells each sample contained. Sequence reads were collapsed and filtered to measure the absolute abundance of every unique TCRbeta CDR3 rearrangement. For each sample, productive Simpson clonality was calculated by taking the square root of Simpson's diversity index across productive rearrangements. TCRdb carries this immuneACCESS record with in-frame sequences only. Its versions omit some clonotypes, under half of them owing to an unresolved V gene in the studies checked, with the rest unexplained. The DNA was the basis for D and trimming; V, J and clone size are from that table. This sample comprises 56,000 or so clones, 65% to 90% of them detected only once. Of the sample, roughly 10% falls within the top ten clones.

The sequence was collected from a human donor in a cohort sampled during active COVID-19. The sequenced sample consisted of peripheral blood. In this chain, TRBV10-3 is recombined with TRBJ1-1; no D gene call is confident. The nucleotide sequence is given as TGTGCCATCAGTGTCAGGAACACTGAAGCTTTCTTT. This gives the protein CAISVRNTEAFF.